This T cell receptor beta chain was found in a study of T cell repertoires in cytomegalovirus infection. This clonotype was observed many times. The germline gives CDR1 MDHEN, CDR2 SYDVKM. The J segment lost 1 base and the V segment lost 5 bases, leaving 13 bases of the junction unmatched. The CDR3 loop spans 17 amino acids. TCRdb fed the reads into MiXCR, producing one record per CDR3 protein. This table has 200,000 to 300,000 distinct CDR3 sequences, roughly 9.1% appearing once. This clonotype was sampled from a human donor in good health (CMV status not recorded). Some clones in this sample may be carry-over from other donors' samples. The sequenced sample was PBMCs. V gene TRBV28 combines with J gene TRBJ2-5; 7 nucleotides line up with TRBD1. The CDR3 bases are TGTGCCAGCAGTCGCCCCGTAGGGACAGCAGTCCAAGAGACCCAGTACTTC. It yields the protein CASSRPVGTAVQETQYF.